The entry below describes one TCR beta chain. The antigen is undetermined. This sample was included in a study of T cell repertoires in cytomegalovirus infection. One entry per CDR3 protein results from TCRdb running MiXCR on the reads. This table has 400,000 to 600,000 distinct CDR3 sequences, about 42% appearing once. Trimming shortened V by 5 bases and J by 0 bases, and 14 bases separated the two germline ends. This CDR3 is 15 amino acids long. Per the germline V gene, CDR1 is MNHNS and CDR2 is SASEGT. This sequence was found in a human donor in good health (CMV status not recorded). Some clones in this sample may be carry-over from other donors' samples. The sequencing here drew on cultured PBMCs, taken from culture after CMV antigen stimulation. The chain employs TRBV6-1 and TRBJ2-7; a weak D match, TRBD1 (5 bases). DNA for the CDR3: TGTGCCAGCAGTATCGACAGCTTACTCTCCTACGAGCAGTACTTC. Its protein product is CASSIDSLLSYEQYF.